Below, 18 T cell receptor beta chains from the same sample are listed, as sequenced in a study of T-cell memory formation after mild COVID-19. TCRdb re-analysed the 5' RACE reads in MiXCR, keeping a single row per CDR3 protein. This sample carries some 310,000 distinct CDR3 sequences, 20% to 25% of them seen once, and the ten largest clones take roughly a fifth. The material sequenced was PBMCs or a T cell subset sorted from them (not recorded which). The receptor source for this set is a man between 18 and 35 years old who had mild COVID-19 (a few samples of this study predate the infection). Cell type and time point are not known.

This clonotype was recorded a few times. The chain employs TRBV5-1 and TRBJ2-5, with TRBD1 matching over 7 bases. V dropped 4 bases and J dropped 2; count of bases not matched to a gene: 8. Germline V gene lookup returns CDR1 SGHRS and CDR2 YFSETQ. The CDR3 loop spans 15 amino acids. The CDR3 sequence: CASSPRDSAQETQYF. CDR3 nucleotides: TGCGCCAGCAGCCCCAGGGACAGTGCACAAGAGACCCAGTACTTC.

The rearrangement joins TRBV7-8 to TRBJ1-6, with TRBD1 matching 10 bases. CDR1 is SGHVS, CDR2 FQNEAQ, per germline. This CDR3 contains 14 residues. The CDR3 loop is CASGQGVYNSPLHF. The CDR3 coding sequence is TGTGCTTCTGGACAGGGGGTTTATAATTCACCCCTCCACTTT.

Note on this clonotype: Mismatch with germline at one junction end may stem from a read error. The chain joins TRBV12-3 or TRBV12-4 to TRBJ2-4; D is unclear. The CDR3 has 12 residues. The CDR3 reads CASSARPGPGDF. The CDR3 coding sequence is TGTGCCAGCAGTGCCCGACCTGGACCTGGCGACTTC.

This clonotype was counted between two and nine times. Here the CDR3 reads CATGGGSGELFF. CDR3 DNA: TGTGCCACCGGGGGGGGCTCCGGGGAGCTGTTTTTT. This rearrangement joins TRBV24-1 to TRBJ2-2, with D possibly TRBD2 on 7 matching bases. Germline CDR1 KGHDR, CDR2 SFDVKD. The ends were cut back, 9 bases at V and 6 bases at J, with 10 bases in the middle. This CDR3 region has 12 residues.

In its sample, this clonotype was seen a few times. The V call is TRBV7-2, the J call TRBJ2-3; D not certain. The CDR3 is made up of 15 amino acids. Germline lookup yields CDR1 SGHTA and CDR2 FQGNSA. V was trimmed by 1 base and J by 4 bases, leaving 12 bases between them. The CDR3 region has the DNA TGTGCCAGCAGCTTAGTTGGCACACGATCAGATACGCAGTATTTT. As protein: CASSLVGTRSDTQYF. Looking up the rest from reference TRBV7-2 and TRBJ2-3 gives the full variable domain: GAGVSQSPSNKVTEKGKDVELRCDPISGHTALYWYRQSLGQGLEFLIYFQGNSAPDKSGLPSDRFSAERTGGSVSTLTIQRTQQEDSAVYLCASSLVGTRSDTQYFGPGTRLTVL.

The chain is built from TRBV5-1 and TRBJ1-2, with D maybe TRBD1 (6 bases). This CDR3 has 15 residues. Germline V gives CDR1 SGHRS, CDR2 YFSETQ. Trimming removed 4 bases from V and 8 bases from J, with 21 bases in between. The CDR3 bases are TGCGCCAGCAGCCGCGGCGGGGGCGACCTCGGGGGCTACACCTTC. Translating it yields CASSRGGGDLGGYTF.

The rearrangement uses TRBV9 and TRBJ1-6; TRBD1 is a possible D gene (5 bases). Germline loops: CDR1 SGDLS, CDR2 YYNGEE. Trimming cost V 4 bases and J 9 bases, with 14 bases left between them. The CDR3 loop spans 14 amino acids. This CDR3 reads CASSPDGAGSPLHF. The DNA for the CDR3 is TGTGCCAGCAGCCCCGACGGGGCGGGTTCACCCCTCCACTTT.

The rearrangement uses TRBV20-1 and TRBJ2-3; 8 bases match TRBD2. The CDR3 sequence is 15 residues long. The ends lost 6 bases at V and 3 bases at J; junction bases unmatched: 11. Looked up from germline, CDR1 is DFQATT and CDR2 is SNEGSKA (reference sequence). The chain's CDR3 is CSAPRVSGGTDTQYF. The CDR3, as DNA: TGCAGTGCCCCCCGAGTCAGCGGGGGTACAGATACGCAGTATTTT.

CDR3 coding DNA: TGCGCCAGCAGCCTTAGACAGGCCGACGCGAACACCGGGGAGCTGTTTTTT. It is translated as CASSLRQADANTGELFF. The rearrangement uses TRBV4-1 and TRBJ2-2, with D possibly being TRBD1 (6 bases). V lost 4 bases, J lost 0 bases, and 15 bases lay in between. The CDR3 is 17 residues long. Germline assignment: CDR1 MGHRA and CDR2 YSYEKL.

CDR3 DNA sequence: TGTGCCAGCAGTGAAGCTGCAGATACGCAGTATTTT. Amino acid sequence: CASSEAADTQYF. V usage is TRBV2 and J usage is TRBJ2-3, with no clear D. In germline, CDR1 is SNHLY, CDR2 FYNNEI. This CDR3 is 12 amino acids long. V lost 0 bases and J lost 4, with 2 bases in between.

This chain joins TRBV7-2 and TRBJ2-1; D is unclear. Germline CDR1 is SGHTA and CDR2 is FQGNSA. Trimming cost V 1 base and J 8 bases, with 12 bases left between them. This CDR3 spans 14 amino acids. DNA for the CDR3: TGTGCCAGCAGCTTAGGGGCCGGTGGAGATGAGCAGTTCTTC. Encoded protein: CASSLGAGGDEQFF.

The rearrangement joins TRBV25-1 to TRBJ2-1; the D gene is possibly TRBD1 (5 bases). The CDR3 contains 18 residues. V lost 2 bases to trimming and J lost 6 bases, with 23 bases between them. Germline values: CDR1 MGHDK, CDR2 SYGVNS. CDR3 protein: CASSEQGTDRKTVNEQFF. CDR3 bases: TGTGCCAGCAGTGAACAGGGAACAGATCGGAAGACAGTCAATGAGCAGTTCTTC. The entire variable domain, with the rest obtained from reference TRBV25-1 and TRBJ2-1, is as follows: EADIYQTPRYLVIGTGKKITLECSQTMGHDKMYWYQQDPGMELHLIHYSYGVNSTEKGDLSSESTVSRIRTEHFPLTLESARPSHTSQYLCASSEQGTDRKTVNEQFFGPGTRLTVL.

The V call is TRBV11-2, the J call TRBJ2-3; 12 bases are a match to TRBD2. Germline CDR1 reads SGHAT; CDR2 reads FQNNGV. V shed 5 bases and J 8 bases; nucleotides not matched to a gene: 5. This CDR3 is 14 amino acids long. CDR3 region: CASSKTSGGATQYF. CDR3 bases: TGTGCCAGCAGCAAGACTAGCGGGGGTGCTACGCAGTATTTT.

This clonotype was observed a few times. The chain is built from TRBV5-6 and TRBJ1-5; TRBD1 aligns across 11 bases. The trim removed 4 bases at V and 4 bases at J, leaving 4 bases unmatched. The CDR3 runs to 15 residues. Germline CDR1 and CDR2: SGHDT and YYEEEE. The CDR3: CASSARDRGNQPQHF. The CDR3 nucleotides are TGTGCCAGCAGCGCTCGGGACAGGGGGAATCAGCCCCAGCATTTT. The complete variable domain, with remaining parts taken from reference TRBV5-6 and TRBJ1-5, reads DAGVTQSPTHLIKTRGQQVTLRCSPKSGHDTVSWYQQALGQGPQFIFQYYEEEERQRGNFPDRFSGHQFPNYSSELNVNALLLGDSALYLCASSARDRGNQPQHFGDGTRLSIL.

This clonotype came up a few times. The gene calls are TRBV15 and TRBJ1-2; possible D gene TRBD1, 6 bases. V shed 1 base and J shed 10 bases, with 13 bases lying between them. Germline loops: CDR1 LNHNV, CDR2 YYDKDF (reference sequence). The CDR3 length is 13 residues. The CDR3 DNA is TGTGCCACCAGCAGAGTAGGACAGAGGCCCTACACCTTC. Protein product: CATSRVGQRPYTF.

This clonotype showed up just a few times. V gene TRBV4-3 combines with J gene TRBJ1-2; maybe TRBD1 (6 bases). The germline gives CDR1 LGHNA, CDR2 YSLEER. The CDR3 runs 15 residues. V was trimmed by 0 bases and J by 5 bases, leaving 13 bases between them. CDR3 sequence reads: CASSQERTGQYGYTF. CDR3 in DNA: TGCGCCAGCAGCCAAGAACGAACAGGGCAATATGGCTACACCTTC.

The CDR3: CASSRGGTAQDTQYF. The CDR3 coding sequence is TGTGCCAGCAGTCGAGGAGGAACGGCACAGGATACGCAGTATTTT. The chain couples TRBV7-2 to TRBJ2-3, with a possible D match to TRBD2 (5 bases). The length of the CDR3 is 15 residues. Germline loops: CDR1 SGHTA, CDR2 FQGNSA. With 6 bases removed from V and 6 bases from J, the gap between germline ends came to 19 bases.

This clonotype has only a few counts. The rearrangement uses TRBV5-6 and TRBJ2-4; 9 bases are shared with TRBD1. J was trimmed by 7 bases and V by 4 bases; bases with no gene match: 6. This CDR3 spans 14 amino acids. Germline loops: CDR1 SGHDT, CDR2 YYEEEE. CDR3 sequence reads: CASSPGQGMNIQYF. DNA of the CDR3: TGTGCCAGCAGCCCAGGACAGGGGATGAACATTCAGTACTTC.